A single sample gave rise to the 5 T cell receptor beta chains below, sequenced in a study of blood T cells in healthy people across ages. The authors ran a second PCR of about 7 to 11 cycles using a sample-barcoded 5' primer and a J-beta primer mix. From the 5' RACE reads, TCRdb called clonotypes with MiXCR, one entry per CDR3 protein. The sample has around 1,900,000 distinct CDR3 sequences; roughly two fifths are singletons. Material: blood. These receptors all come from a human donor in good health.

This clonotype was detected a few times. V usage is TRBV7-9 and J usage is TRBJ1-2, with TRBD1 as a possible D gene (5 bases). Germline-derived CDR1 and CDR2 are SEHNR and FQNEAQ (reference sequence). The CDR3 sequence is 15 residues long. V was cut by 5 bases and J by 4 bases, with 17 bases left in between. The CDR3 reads CASSAPGRGIYGYTF. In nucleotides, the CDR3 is TGTGCCAGCAGCGCTCCGGGACGCGGGATCTATGGCTACACCTTC.

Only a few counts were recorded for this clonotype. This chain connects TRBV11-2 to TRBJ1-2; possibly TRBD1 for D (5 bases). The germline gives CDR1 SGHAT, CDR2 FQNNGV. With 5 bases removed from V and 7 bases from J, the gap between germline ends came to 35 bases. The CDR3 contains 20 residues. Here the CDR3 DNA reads TGTGCCAGCAGCCCCTGGGACGCTACGGGACCGATAAAATCTGGCTGTGGCTACACCTTC. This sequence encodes CASSPWDATGPIKSGCGYTF.

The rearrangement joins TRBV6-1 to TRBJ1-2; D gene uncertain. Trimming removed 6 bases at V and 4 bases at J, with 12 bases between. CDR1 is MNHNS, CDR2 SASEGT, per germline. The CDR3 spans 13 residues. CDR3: CASRVTESYGYTF. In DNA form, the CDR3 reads TGTGCCAGCAGAGTTACAGAGTCCTATGGCTACACCTTC.

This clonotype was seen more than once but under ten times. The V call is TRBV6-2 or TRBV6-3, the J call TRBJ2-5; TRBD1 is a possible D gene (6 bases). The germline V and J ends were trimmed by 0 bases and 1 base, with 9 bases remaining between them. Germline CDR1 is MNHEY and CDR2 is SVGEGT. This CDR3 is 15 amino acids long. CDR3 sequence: CASSYSLGAQETQYF. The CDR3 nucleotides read TGTGCCAGCAGTTACTCGTTGGGGGCCCAAGAGACCCAGTACTTC.

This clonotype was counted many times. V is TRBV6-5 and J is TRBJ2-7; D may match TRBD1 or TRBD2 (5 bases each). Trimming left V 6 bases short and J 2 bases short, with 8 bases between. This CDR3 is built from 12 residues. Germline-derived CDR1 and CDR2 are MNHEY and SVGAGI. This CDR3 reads CASSMGPYEQYF. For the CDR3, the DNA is TGTGCCAGCAGCATGGGACCCTACGAGCAGTACTTC.